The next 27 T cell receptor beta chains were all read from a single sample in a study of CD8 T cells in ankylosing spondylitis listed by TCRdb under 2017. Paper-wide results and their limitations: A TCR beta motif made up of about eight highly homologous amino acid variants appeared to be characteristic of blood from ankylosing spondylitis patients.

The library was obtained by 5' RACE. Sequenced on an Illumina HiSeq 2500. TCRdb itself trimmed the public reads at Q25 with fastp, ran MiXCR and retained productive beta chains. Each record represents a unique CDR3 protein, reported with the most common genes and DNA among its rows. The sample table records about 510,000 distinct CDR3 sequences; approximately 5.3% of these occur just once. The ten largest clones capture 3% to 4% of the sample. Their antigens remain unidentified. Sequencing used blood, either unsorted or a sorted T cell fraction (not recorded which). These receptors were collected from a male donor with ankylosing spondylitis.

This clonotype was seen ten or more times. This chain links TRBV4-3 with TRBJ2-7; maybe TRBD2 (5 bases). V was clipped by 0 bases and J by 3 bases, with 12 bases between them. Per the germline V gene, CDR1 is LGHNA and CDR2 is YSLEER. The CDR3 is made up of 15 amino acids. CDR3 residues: CASSQDRRNIYEQYF. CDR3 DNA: TGCGCCAGCAGCCAAGATCGGAGGAATATCTACGAGCAGTACTTC.

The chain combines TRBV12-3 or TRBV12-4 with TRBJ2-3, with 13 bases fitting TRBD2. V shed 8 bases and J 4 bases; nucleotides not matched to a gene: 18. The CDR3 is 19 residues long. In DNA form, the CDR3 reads TGTGCCAGCTGTCCCCCGGGCGCCTTACTAGCGGGAGGGTCAGATACGCAGTATTTT. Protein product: CASCPPGALLAGGSDTQYF.

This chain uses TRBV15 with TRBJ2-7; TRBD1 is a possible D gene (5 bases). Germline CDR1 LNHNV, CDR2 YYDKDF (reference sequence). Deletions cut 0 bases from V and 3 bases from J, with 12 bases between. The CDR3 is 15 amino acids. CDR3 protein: CATSRDLRQYYEQYF. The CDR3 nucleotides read TGTGCCACCAGCAGAGATTTGAGACAGTACTACGAGCAGTACTTC.

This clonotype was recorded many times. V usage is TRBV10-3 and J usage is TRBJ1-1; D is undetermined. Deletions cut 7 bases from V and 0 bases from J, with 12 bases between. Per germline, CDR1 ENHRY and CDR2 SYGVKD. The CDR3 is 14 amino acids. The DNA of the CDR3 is TGTGCCATCAAACCGCGTAGCATGAACACTGAAGCTTTCTTT. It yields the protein CAIKPRSMNTEAFF.

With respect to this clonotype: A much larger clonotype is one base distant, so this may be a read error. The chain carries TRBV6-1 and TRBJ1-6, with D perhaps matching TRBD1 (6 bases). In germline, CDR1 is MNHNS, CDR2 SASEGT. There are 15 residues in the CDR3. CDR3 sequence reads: CASGNRDNRNLPLHF. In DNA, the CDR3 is TGTGCCAGCGGAAACCGGGACAATCGGAATTTACCCCTCCACTTT.

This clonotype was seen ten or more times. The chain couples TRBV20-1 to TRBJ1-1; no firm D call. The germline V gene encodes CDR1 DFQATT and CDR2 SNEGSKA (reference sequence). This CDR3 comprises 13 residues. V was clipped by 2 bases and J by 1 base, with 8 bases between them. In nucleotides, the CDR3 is TGCAGTGCTAGACACTACAAGAACACTGAAGCTTTCTTT. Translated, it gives CSARHYKNTEAFF.

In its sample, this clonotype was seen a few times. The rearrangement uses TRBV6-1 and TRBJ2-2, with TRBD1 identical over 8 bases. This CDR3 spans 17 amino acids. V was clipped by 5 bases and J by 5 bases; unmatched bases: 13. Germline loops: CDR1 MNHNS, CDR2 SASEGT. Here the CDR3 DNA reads TGTGCCAGCAGTAGAGCCCTTGACAGGGGAGGAACCGGGGAGCTGTTTTTT. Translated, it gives CASSRALDRGGTGELFF.

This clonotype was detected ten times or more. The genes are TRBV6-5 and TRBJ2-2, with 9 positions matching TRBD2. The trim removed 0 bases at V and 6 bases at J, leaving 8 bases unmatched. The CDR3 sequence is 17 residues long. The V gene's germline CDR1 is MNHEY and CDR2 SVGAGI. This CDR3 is CASSYSISGRIAGELFF. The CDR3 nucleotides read TGTGCCAGCAGTTACTCGATCAGCGGGAGGATCGCCGGGGAGCTGTTTTTT.

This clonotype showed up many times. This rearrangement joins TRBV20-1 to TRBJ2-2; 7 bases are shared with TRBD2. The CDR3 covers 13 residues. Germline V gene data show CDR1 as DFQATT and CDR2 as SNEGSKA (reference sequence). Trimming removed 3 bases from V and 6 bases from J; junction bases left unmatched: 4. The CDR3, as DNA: TGCAGTGCTAGGGGGACTATCGCCGGGGAGCTGTTTTTT. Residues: CSARGTIAGELFF.

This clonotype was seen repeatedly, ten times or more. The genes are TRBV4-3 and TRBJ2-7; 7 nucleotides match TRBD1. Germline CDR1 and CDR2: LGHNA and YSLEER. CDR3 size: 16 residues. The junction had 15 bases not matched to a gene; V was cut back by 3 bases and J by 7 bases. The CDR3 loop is CASSHVGTDSSDEQYF. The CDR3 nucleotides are TGCGCCAGCAGCCACGTCGGGACAGATTCCTCTGATGAGCAGTACTTC.

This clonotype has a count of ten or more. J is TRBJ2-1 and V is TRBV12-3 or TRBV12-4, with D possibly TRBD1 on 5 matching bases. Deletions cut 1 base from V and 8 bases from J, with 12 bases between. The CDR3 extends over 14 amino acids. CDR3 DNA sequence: TGTGCCAGCAGTTTAGGTTCGCAGGGCCATGAGCAGTTCTTC. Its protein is CASSLGSQGHEQFF.

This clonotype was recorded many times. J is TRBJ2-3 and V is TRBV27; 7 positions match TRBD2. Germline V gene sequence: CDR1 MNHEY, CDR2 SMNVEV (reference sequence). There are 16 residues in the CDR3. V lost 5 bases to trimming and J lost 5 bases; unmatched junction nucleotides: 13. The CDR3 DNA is TGTGCCAGCAGTGTTCTAAGGGGAGGGCCGATAGATACGCAGTATTTT. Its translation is CASSVLRGGPIDTQYF.

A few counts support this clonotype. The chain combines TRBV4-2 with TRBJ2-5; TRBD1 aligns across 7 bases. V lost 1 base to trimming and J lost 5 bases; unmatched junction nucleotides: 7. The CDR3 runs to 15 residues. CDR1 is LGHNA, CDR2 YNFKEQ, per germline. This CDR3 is CASSQGYPTGETQYF. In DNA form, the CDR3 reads TGTGCCAGCAGCCAAGGCTACCCGACAGGGGAGACCCAGTACTTC.

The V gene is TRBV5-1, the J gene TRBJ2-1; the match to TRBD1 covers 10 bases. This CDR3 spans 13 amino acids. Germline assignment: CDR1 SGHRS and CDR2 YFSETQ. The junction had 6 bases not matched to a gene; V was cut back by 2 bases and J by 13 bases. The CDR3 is CASSFGGDRGQFF. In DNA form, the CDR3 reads TGCGCCAGCAGCTTCGGGGGGGACAGGGGACAGTTCTTC. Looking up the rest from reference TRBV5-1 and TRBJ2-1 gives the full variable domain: KAGVTQTPRYLIKTRGQQVTLSCSPISGHRSVSWYQQTPGQGLQFLFEYFSETQRNKGNFPGRFSGRQFSNSRSEMNVSTLELGDSALYLCASSFGGDRGQFFGPGTRLTVL.

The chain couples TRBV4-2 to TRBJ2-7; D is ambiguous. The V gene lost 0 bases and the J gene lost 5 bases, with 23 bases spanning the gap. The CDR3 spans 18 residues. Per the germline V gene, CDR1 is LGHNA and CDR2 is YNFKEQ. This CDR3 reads CASSQDFSAGARLDEQYF. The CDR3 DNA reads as TGTGCCAGCAGCCAAGATTTTTCGGCAGGTGCCCGCTTGGACGAGCAGTACTTC.

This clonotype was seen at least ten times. In DNA, the CDR3 is TGTGCCAGCAGAGACAGCCCCTCTGGAAACACCATATATTTT. This gives the protein CASRDSPSGNTIYF. This chain links TRBV28 with TRBJ1-3, with D maybe TRBD1 (5 bases). Germline loops: CDR1 MDHEN, CDR2 SYDVKM. This CDR3 has 14 residues. The germline V and J ends were trimmed by 6 bases and 0 bases, with 9 bases remaining between them.

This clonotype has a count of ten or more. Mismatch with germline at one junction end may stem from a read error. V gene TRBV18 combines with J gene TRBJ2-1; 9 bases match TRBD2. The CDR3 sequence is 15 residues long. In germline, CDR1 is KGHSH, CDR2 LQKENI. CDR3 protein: CASSPPGGRGNEQFF. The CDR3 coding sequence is TGTGCCAGCTCCCCACCGGGCGGGAGGGGCAATGAGCAGTTCTTC.

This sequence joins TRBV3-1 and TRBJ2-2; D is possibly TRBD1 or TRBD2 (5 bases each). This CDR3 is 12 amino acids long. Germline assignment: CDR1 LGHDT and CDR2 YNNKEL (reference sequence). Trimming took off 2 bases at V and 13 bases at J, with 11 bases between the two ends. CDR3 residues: CASSQSVRGLFF. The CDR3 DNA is TGTGCCAGCAGCCAATCCGTGAGGGGGCTGTTTTTT. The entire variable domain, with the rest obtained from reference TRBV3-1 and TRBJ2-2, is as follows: DTAVSQTPKYLVTQMGNDKSIKCEQNLGHDTMYWYKQDSKKFLKIMFSYNNKELIINETVPNRFSPKSPDKAHLNLHINSLELGDSAVYFCASSQSVRGLFFGEGSRLTVL.

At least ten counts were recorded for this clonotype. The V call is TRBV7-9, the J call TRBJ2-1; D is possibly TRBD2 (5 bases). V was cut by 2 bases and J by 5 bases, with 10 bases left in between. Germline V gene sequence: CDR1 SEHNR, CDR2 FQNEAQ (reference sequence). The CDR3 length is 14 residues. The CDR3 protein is CASSLSGDDNEQFF. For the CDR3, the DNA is TGTGCCAGCAGCTTAAGCGGTGATGACAATGAGCAGTTCTTC.

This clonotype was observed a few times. In DNA form, the CDR3 reads TGCGCCAGCAGCGCCGTCGGGGGCCGGGATACGCAGTATTTT. Its translation is CASSAVGGRDTQYF. The chain has TRBV5-1 and TRBJ2-3; perhaps D is TRBD1 or TRBD2 (6 bases each). The CDR3 extends over 14 amino acids. Germline CDR1 is SGHRS and CDR2 is YFSETQ. Trimming took 4 bases from V and 6 from J, leaving 15 bases between them.

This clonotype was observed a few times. In DNA, the CDR3 is TGCAGTGCTAGTCCCCGACTACCTCCAGAGCAGTTCTTC. It yields the protein CSASPRLPPEQFF. The gene calls are TRBV20-1 and TRBJ2-1; the D gene is possibly TRBD2 (5 bases). CDR3 length equals 13 residues. Trimming removed 3 bases at V and 10 bases at J, with 16 bases between. Germline V gives CDR1 DFQATT, CDR2 SNEGSKA (reference sequence).

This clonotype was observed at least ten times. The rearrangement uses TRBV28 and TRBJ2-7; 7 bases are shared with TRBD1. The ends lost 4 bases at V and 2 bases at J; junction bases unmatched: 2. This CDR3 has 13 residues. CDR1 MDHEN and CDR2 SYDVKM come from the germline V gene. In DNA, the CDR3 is TGTGCCAGCAGTTGGGACAGTGCCTACGAGCAGTACTTC. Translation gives CASSWDSAYEQYF.

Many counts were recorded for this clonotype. The CDR3 spells CASSAWGDGAYEQYF. CDR3 nucleotide sequence: TGTGCCAGCAGCGCCTGGGGAGACGGTGCCTACGAGCAGTACTTC. This sequence joins TRBV9 and TRBJ2-7, with D perhaps TRBD2 (5 bases). Trimming pared 3 bases from V and 2 bases from J, leaving 15 bases between. Germline V lookup: CDR1 SGDLS, CDR2 YYNGEE. The CDR3 spans 15 residues.

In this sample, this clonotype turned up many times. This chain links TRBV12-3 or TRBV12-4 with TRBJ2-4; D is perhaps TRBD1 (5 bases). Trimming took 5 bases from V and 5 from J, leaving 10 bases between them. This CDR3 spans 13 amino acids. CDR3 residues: CASSPDSQNIQYF. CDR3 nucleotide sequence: TGTGCCAGCAGTCCCGACAGTCAAAACATTCAGTACTTC.

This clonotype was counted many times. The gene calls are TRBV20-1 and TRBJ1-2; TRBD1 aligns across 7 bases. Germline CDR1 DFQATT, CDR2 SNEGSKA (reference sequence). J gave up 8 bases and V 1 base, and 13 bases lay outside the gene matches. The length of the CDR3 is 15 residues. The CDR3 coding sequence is TGCAGTGCTAGAGGGGGGAACAGGGGTAATTGGGGCTACACCTTC. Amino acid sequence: CSARGGNRGNWGYTF.

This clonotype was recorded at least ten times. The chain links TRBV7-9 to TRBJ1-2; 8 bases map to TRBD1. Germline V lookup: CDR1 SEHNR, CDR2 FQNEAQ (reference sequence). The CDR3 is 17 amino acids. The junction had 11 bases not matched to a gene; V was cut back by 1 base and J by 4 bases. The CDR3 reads CASSLVSRTGTGYGYTF. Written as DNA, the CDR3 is TGTGCCAGCAGCTTAGTGTCCCGGACAGGGACGGGCTATGGCTACACCTTC.

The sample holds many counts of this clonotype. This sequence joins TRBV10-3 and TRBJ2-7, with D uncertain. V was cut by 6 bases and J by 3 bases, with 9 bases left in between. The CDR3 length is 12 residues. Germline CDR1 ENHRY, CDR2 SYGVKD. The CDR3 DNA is TGTGCCATCAGGGGATTTAACTACGAGCAGTACTTC. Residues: CAIRGFNYEQYF.